Following are 25 T cell receptor beta chains from one sample sequenced in a study of blood T cell repertoires in COVID-19. Using immunoSEQ multiplex PCR, the repertoire was profiled, and TCRdb retains in-frame clones only, with some absent. This table holds roughly 140,000 clones, around 89% found once. Material for sequencing was peripheral blood. These receptors were collected from a woman aged 40-49 years with acute or convalescent COVID-19.

J is TRBJ2-3 and V is TRBV5-4; tentatively, D is TRBD2 (5 bases). CDR1 SGHNT and CDR2 YYREEE come from the germline V gene (reference sequence). V dropped 1 base and J dropped 4 bases, with 7 bases sitting between them. CDR3 length: 13 residues. The CDR3 nucleotides read TGTGCCAGCAGCTTGTGGCGGGCAGATACGCAGTATTTT. This encodes CASSLWRADTQYF.

As for this clone: Different DNA sequences within this sample yield the same CDR3. The chain couples TRBV5-4 to TRBJ2-3; 13 positions match TRBD2. J gave up 0 bases and V 4 bases, and 5 bases lay outside the gene matches. The CDR3 length is 17 residues. Germline V gene sequence: CDR1 SGHNT, CDR2 YYREEE (reference sequence). The CDR3 loop reads CASSRTSGGVSTDTQYF. The DNA for the CDR3 is TGTGCCAGCAGCCGGACTAGCGGGGGCGTCAGCACAGATACGCAGTATTTT. The entire variable domain, with the rest obtained from reference TRBV5-4 and TRBJ2-3, is as follows: ETGVTQSPTHLIKTRGQQVTLRCSSQSGHNTVSWYQQALGQGPQFIFQYYREEENGRGNFPPRFSGLQFPNYSSELNVNALELDDSALYLCASSRTSGGVSTDTQYFGPGTRLTVL.

The rearrangement uses TRBV30 and TRBJ1-1, with D uncertain. The germline V gene encodes CDR1 GTSNPN and CDR2 SVGIG (reference sequence). The CDR3 contains 11 residues. V shed 0 bases and J shed 11 bases, with 10 bases lying between them. The CDR3 DNA is TGTGCCTGGAGTGTACTAGTGTGGGCTTTCTTT. Its translation is CAWSVLVWAFF.

Only one count was recorded for this clone. V gene TRBV21-1 combines with J gene TRBJ2-7; TRBD2 is taken as the D call from the table, unchecked against the DNA. TRBV21-1 is given as a pseudogene. CDR3 length equals 17 residues. In nucleotides, the CDR3 is TGTGCCAGCAGCAAAGGCGGAGGGGGACGGGGGGAATACGAGCAGTACTTC. This codes for CASSKGGGGRGEYEQYF.

V is TRBV7-3 and J is TRBJ2-2; possible D gene TRBD1, 5 bases. The CDR3 length is 15 residues. V was trimmed by 5 bases and J by 6 bases, leaving 16 bases between them. Germline CDR1 and CDR2: SGHTA and FQGTGA. CDR3 protein: CASSPWAGLSGELFF. As DNA, the CDR3 is TGTGCCAGCAGCCCTTGGGCAGGGCTGTCCGGGGAGCTGTTTTTT. Full variable domain (missing parts from reference TRBV7-3 and TRBJ2-2): GAGVSQTPSNKVTEKGKYVELRCDPISGHTALYWYRQSLGQGPEFLIYFQGTGAADDSGLPNDRFFAVRPEGSVSTLKIQRTERGDSAVYLCASSPWAGLSGELFFGEGSRLTVL.

This clone is a singleton in its sample. The genes are TRBV28 and TRBJ1-6, with a weak D call TRBD1 (6 bases). CDR3 length: 16 amino acids. The V and J ends lost 7 bases and 2 bases respectively, with 15 bases between them. The germline V gene encodes CDR1 MDHEN and CDR2 SYDVKM. The CDR3, as DNA: TGTGCCAGCACCTCCGGGACAAGGGCCTATAATTCACCCCTCCACTTT. The encoded protein is CASTSGTRAYNSPLHF. Together with reference TRBV28 and TRBJ1-6, the CDR3 gives the full variable domain: DVKVTQSSRYLVKRTGEKVFLECVQDMDHENMFWYRQDPGLGLRLIYFSYDVKMKEKGDIPEGYSVSREKKERFSLILESASTNQTSMYLCASTSGTRAYNSPLHFGNGTRLTVT.

V is TRBV7-3 and J is TRBJ2-2; D gene uncertain. Germline V lookup: CDR1 SGHTA, CDR2 FQGTGA. V was shortened by 4 bases and J by 6 bases, with 6 bases between the two germline ends. CDR3 length: 12 amino acids. For the CDR3, the DNA is TGTGCCAGCAGCTCCTACTCCGGGGAGCTGTTTTTT. Its protein product is CASSSYSGELFF.

The chain is built from TRBV12-2 and TRBJ2-7; the table names TRBD1, a call not compared with the DNA. TRBV12-2 is a listed pseudogene. This CDR3 comprises 15 residues. The CDR3 coding sequence is TGTGCAAGTCGCTTAAGGGGCGAGAGCTCCTACGAGCAGTACTTC. This translates into CASRLRGESSYEQYF.

The rearrangement uses TRBV6-2 or TRBV6-3 and TRBJ2-4, with 12 bases lining up with TRBD2. The germline CDR1 and CDR2 sequences are MNHEY and SVGEGT. This CDR3 is built from 14 residues. Trimming took 5 bases from V and 8 from J; bases not matched to a gene: 4. CDR3: CASSDLAGGDIQYF. The CDR3, as DNA: TGTGCCAGCAGTGACCTAGCGGGAGGGGACATTCAGTACTTC.

V gene TRBV19 combines with J gene TRBJ2-3; tentatively, D is TRBD1 (6 bases). This CDR3 has 15 residues. Per the germline V gene, CDR1 is LNHDA and CDR2 is SQIVND (reference sequence). V was cut by 3 bases and J by 1 base, with 11 bases left in between. The chain's CDR3 is CASSIGGQRTDTQYF. Written as DNA, the CDR3 is TGTGCCAGTAGTATTGGGGGACAACGCACAGATACGCAGTATTTT.

V usage is TRBV30 and J usage is TRBJ2-3; D unresolved. CDR1 and CDR2 from the germline V gene are GTSNPN and SVGIG (reference sequence). Trimming left V 0 bases short and J 1 base short, with 14 bases between. The CDR3 runs 16 residues. CDR3 region: CAWSVLEITGTDTQYF. In DNA, the CDR3 is TGTGCCTGGAGTGTCCTCGAAATAACAGGCACAGATACGCAGTATTTT.

The chain joins TRBV7-9 to TRBJ2-2; no definite D call. V was cut by 5 bases and J by 7 bases, with 11 bases left in between. Germline assignment: CDR1 SEHNR and CDR2 FQNEAQ (reference sequence). This CDR3 contains 13 residues. In DNA, the CDR3 is TGTGCCAGCAGCCTCTCGGAGTACGGGGAGCTGTTTTTT. Translating gives CASSLSEYGELFF.

The rearrangement uses TRBV11-3 and TRBJ2-3, with 7 bases fitting TRBD2. The length of the CDR3 is 14 residues. The germline CDR1 and CDR2 sequences are SGHNT and YENEEA. J gave up 3 bases and V 8 bases, and 8 bases lay outside the gene matches. In DNA form, the CDR3 reads TGTGCCAGCTCAGGGAGCGGGGTTACAGATACGCAGTATTTT. Amino acids: CASSGSGVTDTQYF.

This chain links TRBV15 with TRBJ2-2; unclear D gene. Germline-derived CDR1 and CDR2 are LNHNV and YYDKDF (reference sequence). CDR3 length equals 14 residues. V was shortened by 3 bases and J by 0 bases, with 5 bases between the two germline ends. The CDR3 sequence: CATSSSANTGELFF. The CDR3 coding sequence is TGTGCCACCAGCAGCTCTGCGAACACCGGGGAGCTGTTTTTT.

The V call is TRBV18, the J call TRBJ2-3, with D maybe TRBD2 (7 bases). CDR1 KGHSH and CDR2 LQKENI come from the germline V gene. CDR3 length: 16 amino acids. The ends were cut back, 2 bases at V and 5 bases at J, with 17 bases in the middle. Here the CDR3 DNA reads TGTGCCAGCTCACCAAATGGGGCGGGGGCAGGAGATACGCAGTATTTT. It yields the protein CASSPNGAGAGDTQYF.

This rearrangement joins TRBV5-4 to TRBJ2-1; 7 bases are a match to TRBD2. This CDR3 contains 16 residues. Germline trimming cut 0 bases from V and 5 bases from J; bases unmatched to any gene: 8. Germline V gene lookup returns CDR1 SGHNT and CDR2 YYREEE (reference sequence). The CDR3 DNA reads as TGTGCCAGCAGCTTGGTATTCAGCGGGGAAGACAATGAGCAGTTCTTC. Translating it yields CASSLVFSGEDNEQFF.

CDR3 DNA sequence: TGTGCCAGCAGTGAGGGACAGATAAATCAGCCCCAGCATTTT. Encoded protein: CASSEGQINQPQHF. The chain joins TRBV6-1 to TRBJ1-5; 7 positions agree with TRBD1. J lost 4 bases, V lost 3 bases, and 3 bases had no gene match. In germline, CDR1 is MNHNS, CDR2 SASEGT. The CDR3 has 14 amino acids.

This clone was seen only a few times. The chain employs TRBV4-2 and TRBJ2-1; possible D gene TRBD2, 7 bases. Germline V CDR1 and CDR2: LGHNA, YNFKEQ. The CDR3 sequence is 15 residues long. Trimming pared 3 bases from V and 5 bases from J, leaving 14 bases between. CDR3 in amino acids: CASSHAGAVNNEQFF. As DNA, the CDR3 is TGTGCCAGCAGCCATGCGGGGGCTGTTAACAATGAGCAGTTCTTC.

The J gene is TRBJ2-5, the V gene TRBV19; 14 positions agree with TRBD2. V trimming: 9 bases; J trimming: 5 bases; junction bases outside the gene matches: 5. Looked up from germline, CDR1 is LNHDA and CDR2 is SQIVND (reference sequence). The CDR3 extends over 14 amino acids. CDR3 coding DNA: TGTGCCAGCAGACTAGCGGGAGGGCTGGAGACCCAGTACTTC. Its translation is CASRLAGGLETQYF.

This clone appeared a single time. As DNA, the CDR3 is TGTGCCAGCAGTACAGGGAGCACAGATACGCAGTATTTT. Its protein product is CASSTGSTDTQYF. The rearrangement links TRBV12-3 or TRBV12-4 to TRBJ2-3; TRBD1 is a possible D gene (6 bases). The CDR3 has 13 residues. Between the trimmed V and J ends, which lost 5 bases and 0 bases, there was a span of 6 bases.

The J gene is TRBJ2-7, the V gene TRBV23-1; possibly TRBD2 for D (6 bases). TRBV23-1 is designated an ORF whose function remains uncertain. Between the trimmed V and J ends, which lost 6 bases and 2 bases, there was a span of 14 bases. The CDR3 runs to 14 residues. CDR3 DNA sequence: TGCGCCAGCAGCCAGGCGGGGCTGGCCTACGAGCAGTACTTC. Protein sequence: CASSQAGLAYEQYF.

The chain couples TRBV19 to TRBJ2-3, with 11 bases lining up with TRBD1. The V and J ends lost 5 bases and 6 bases, in that order; junction bases with no gene match: 7. CDR3 length: 15 amino acids. Germline lookup yields CDR1 LNHDA and CDR2 SQIVND (reference sequence). The CDR3 nucleotides read TGTGCCAGTAGTCCGGGACAGGGGGTCCGGGATACGCAGTATTTT. Protein sequence: CASSPGQGVRDTQYF.

This rearrangement joins TRBV6-5 to TRBJ2-1; TRBD1 agrees at 8 bases. Germline lookup yields CDR1 MNHEY and CDR2 SVGAGI. Trimming took 8 bases from V and 6 from J; bases not matched to a gene: 12. This CDR3 is built from 15 residues. The CDR3 protein is CASLSGTGGVNEQFF. The CDR3 region has the DNA TGTGCCAGCCTCTCGGGGACAGGCGGGGTCAATGAGCAGTTCTTC.

This clone was counted once. This chain connects TRBV28 to TRBJ2-7; maybe TRBD2 (5 bases). CDR3 length: 13 amino acids. Germline V gives CDR1 MDHEN, CDR2 SYDVKM. Trimming took off 6 bases at V and 3 bases at J, with 12 bases between the two ends. The CDR3 nucleotides read TGTGCCAGCAGGAACCCGGGAAACTACGAGCAGTACTTC. Protein sequence: CASRNPGNYEQYF.

This clone showed up just once. The chain joins TRBV21-1 to TRBJ1-6. TRBV21-1 is a listed pseudogene. The CDR3 contains 19 residues. CDR3: CASSKEGTQRGQLNSPLHF. Here the CDR3 DNA reads TGTGCCAGCAGCAAAGAAGGGACACAGCGGGGGCAACTAAATTCACCCCTCCACTTT.